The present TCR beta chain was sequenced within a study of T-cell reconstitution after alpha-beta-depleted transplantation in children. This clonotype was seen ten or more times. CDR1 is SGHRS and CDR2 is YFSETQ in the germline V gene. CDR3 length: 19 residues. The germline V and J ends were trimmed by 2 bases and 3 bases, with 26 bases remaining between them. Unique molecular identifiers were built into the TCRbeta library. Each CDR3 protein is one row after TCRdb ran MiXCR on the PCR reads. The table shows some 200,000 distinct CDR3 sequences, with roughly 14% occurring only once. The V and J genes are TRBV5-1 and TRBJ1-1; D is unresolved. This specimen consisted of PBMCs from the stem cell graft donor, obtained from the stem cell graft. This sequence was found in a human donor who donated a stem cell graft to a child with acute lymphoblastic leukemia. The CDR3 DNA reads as TGCGCCAGCAGCTTTTTGACCGGACCTACTCAAAGGGTTGACACTGAAGCTTTCTTT. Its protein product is CASSFLTGPTQRVDTEAFF.